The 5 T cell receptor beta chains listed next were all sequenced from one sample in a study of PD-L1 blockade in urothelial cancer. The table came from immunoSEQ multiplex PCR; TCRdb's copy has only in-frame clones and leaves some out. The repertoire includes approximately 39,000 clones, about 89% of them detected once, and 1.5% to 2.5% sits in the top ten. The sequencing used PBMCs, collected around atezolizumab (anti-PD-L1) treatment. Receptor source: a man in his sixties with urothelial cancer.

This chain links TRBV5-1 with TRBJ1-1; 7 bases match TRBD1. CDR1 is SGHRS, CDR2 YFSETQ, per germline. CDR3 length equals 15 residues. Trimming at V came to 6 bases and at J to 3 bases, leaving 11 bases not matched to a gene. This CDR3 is CASTDRAGSDTEAFF. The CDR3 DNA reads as TGCGCCAGCACCGACAGGGCCGGTTCAGACACTGAAGCTTTCTTT.

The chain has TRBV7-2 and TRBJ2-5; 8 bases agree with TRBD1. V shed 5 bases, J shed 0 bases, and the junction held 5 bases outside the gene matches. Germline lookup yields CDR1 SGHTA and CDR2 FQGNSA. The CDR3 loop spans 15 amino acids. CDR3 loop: CASSPGQGNQETQYF. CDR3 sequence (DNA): TGTGCCAGCAGCCCAGGACAGGGTAACCAAGAGACCCAGTACTTC.

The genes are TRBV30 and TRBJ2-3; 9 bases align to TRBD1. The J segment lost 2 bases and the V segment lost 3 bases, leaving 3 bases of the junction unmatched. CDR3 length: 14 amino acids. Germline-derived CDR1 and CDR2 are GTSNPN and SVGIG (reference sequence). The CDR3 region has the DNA TGTGCCTGGAGCCGGACAGGGGCCACAGATACGCAGTATTTT. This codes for CAWSRTGATDTQYF.

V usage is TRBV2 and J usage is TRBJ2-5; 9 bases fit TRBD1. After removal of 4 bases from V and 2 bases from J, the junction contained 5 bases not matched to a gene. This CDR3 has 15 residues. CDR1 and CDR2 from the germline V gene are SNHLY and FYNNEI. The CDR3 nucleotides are TGTGCCAGCAGTGGGGGGACAGGGATACAAGAGACCCAGTACTTC. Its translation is CASSGGTGIQETQYF. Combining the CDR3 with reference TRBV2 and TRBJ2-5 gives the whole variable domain EPEVTQTPSHQVTQMGQEVILRCVPISNHLYFYWYRQILGQKVEFLVSFYNNEISEKSEIFDDQFSVERPDGSNFTLKIRSTKLEDSAMYFCASSGGTGIQETQYFGPGTRLLVL.

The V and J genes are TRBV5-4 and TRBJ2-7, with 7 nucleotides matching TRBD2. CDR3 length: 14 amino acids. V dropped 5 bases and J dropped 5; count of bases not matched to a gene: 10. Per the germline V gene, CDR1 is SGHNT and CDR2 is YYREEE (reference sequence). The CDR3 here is CASSSGLGDNEQYF. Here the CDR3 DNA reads TGTGCCAGCAGTTCCGGACTAGGGGATAACGAGCAGTACTTC.